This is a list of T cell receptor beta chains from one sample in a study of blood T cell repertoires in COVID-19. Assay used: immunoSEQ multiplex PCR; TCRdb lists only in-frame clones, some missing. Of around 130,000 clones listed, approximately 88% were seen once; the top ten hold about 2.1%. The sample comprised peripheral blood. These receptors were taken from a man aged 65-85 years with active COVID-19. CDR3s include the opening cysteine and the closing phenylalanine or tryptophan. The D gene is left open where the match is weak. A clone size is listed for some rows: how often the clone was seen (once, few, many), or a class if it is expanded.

cdr3_aa: CASRPGVNTEAFF
cdr3_nt: TGCGCCAGCAGGCCGGGGGTGAACACTGAAGCTTTCTTT
clone_size: NA
j_call: TRBJ1-1
v_call: TRBV5-1
d_call: NA

cdr3_aa: CASSLGAHTGGGGELFF
cdr3_nt: TGTGCCAGCAGCTTAGGAGCTCATACGGGAGGGGGCGGGGAGCTGTTTTTT
clone_size: NA
j_call: TRBJ2-2
v_call: TRBV11-2
d_call: TRBD2

cdr3_aa: CASKLAGGSYEQYF
cdr3_nt: TGTGCCAGCAAACTAGCGGGAGGTTCCTACGAGCAGTACTTC
clone_size: NA
j_call: TRBJ2-7
v_call: TRBV28
d_call: TRBD2

cdr3_aa: CASSYNEGGVLVF
cdr3_nt: TGTGCCAGCAGTTACAACGAAGGGGGGGTCCTTGTTTTT
clone_size: NA
j_call: TRBJ2-3
v_call: TRBV6-6
d_call: NA

cdr3_aa: CATGGTNYNEQFF
cdr3_nt: TGTGCCACCGGAGGGACTAACTACAATGAGCAGTTCTTC
clone_size: NA
j_call: TRBJ2-1
v_call: TRBV24-1
d_call: TRBD2

cdr3_aa: CASSRTWGGTEAFF
cdr3_nt: TGTGCCAGCAGCCGAACCTGGGGGGGCACTGAAGCTTTCTTT
clone_size: NA
j_call: TRBJ1-1
v_call: TRBV28
d_call: NA

cdr3_aa: CASSLARAAYEQYF
cdr3_nt: TGTGCCAGCAGCTTAGCGAGGGCCGCTTACGAGCAGTACTTC
clone_size: NA
j_call: TRBJ2-7
v_call: TRBV7-2
d_call: NA

cdr3_aa: CASSLEPGLDSYEQYF
cdr3_nt: TGCGCCAGCAGCTTGGAACCGGGACTGGATTCCTACGAGCAGTACTTC
clone_size: few
j_call: TRBJ2-7
v_call: TRBV5-1
d_call: NA

cdr3_aa: CASSHNSGSSYEQYF
cdr3_nt: TGTGCCAGCAGCCATAATAGCGGGAGCTCCTACGAGCAGTACTTC
clone_size: NA
j_call: TRBJ2-7
v_call: TRBV5-8
d_call: TRBD2

cdr3_aa: CASSPLRDRGRETQYF
cdr3_nt: TGTGCCAGCAGTCCCTTGAGGGACAGGGGGCGGGAGACCCAGTACTTC
clone_size: NA
j_call: TRBJ2-5
v_call: TRBV6-2/TRBV6-3
d_call: TRBD1

cdr3_aa: CASSWQGDQPQHF
cdr3_nt: TGTGCCAGTAGTTGGCAGGGCGATCAGCCCCAGCATTTT
clone_size: NA
j_call: TRBJ1-5
v_call: TRBV19
d_call: NA

cdr3_aa: CASSVATGPNYGYTF
cdr3_nt: TGTGCCAGCAGCGTGGCGACAGGGCCAAACTATGGCTACACCTTC
clone_size: NA
j_call: TRBJ1-2
v_call: TRBV9
d_call: TRBD1

cdr3_aa: CATSDTDTPRETQYF
cdr3_nt: TGTGCCACCAGTGACACCGACACCCCAAGGGAGACCCAGTACTTC
clone_size: NA
j_call: TRBJ2-5
v_call: TRBV24-1
d_call: NA

cdr3_aa: CASSPPCVAESVYNEQFF
cdr3_nt: TGTGCCAGCAGTCCCCCCTGTGTAGCGGAGTCTGTCTACAATGAGCAGTTCTTC
clone_size: NA
j_call: TRBJ2-1
v_call: TRBV6-4
d_call: NA

cdr3_aa: CASSSGGLAGALVNTGELFF
cdr3_nt: TGTGCCAGCAGTTCTGGGGGACTAGCGGGGGCCTTAGTGAACACCGGGGAGCTGTTTTTT
clone_size: NA
j_call: TRBJ2-2
v_call: TRBV28
d_call: TRBD2

cdr3_aa: CSARLAYGYTF
cdr3_nt: TGCAGTGCTAGACTAGCCTATGGCTACACCTTC
clone_size: NA
j_call: TRBJ1-2
v_call: TRBV20-1
d_call: NA

cdr3_aa: CASSLGRSGYGYEQYF
cdr3_nt: TGTGCCAGCAGTTTAGGACGAAGCGGGTATGGCTACGAGCAGTACTTC
clone_size: NA
j_call: TRBJ2-7
v_call: TRBV28
d_call: NA

cdr3_aa: CASTQTTPGTGELFF
cdr3_nt: TGTGCCAGTACCCAGACTACTCCCGGCACCGGGGAGCTGTTTTTT
clone_size: NA
j_call: TRBJ2-2
v_call: TRBV19
d_call: NA

cdr3_aa: CASSLGPGKVNEKLFF
cdr3_nt: TGCGCCAGCAGCTTGGGCCCGGGGAAAGTAAATGAAAAACTGTTTTTT
clone_size: few
j_call: TRBJ1-4
v_call: TRBV5-1
d_call: NA

cdr3_aa: CASSLDRNNYGYTF
cdr3_nt: TGTGCCAGCAGCTTGGACAGAAATAACTATGGCTACACCTTC
clone_size: once
j_call: TRBJ1-2
v_call: TRBV5-4
d_call: NA

cdr3_aa: CASSDPGQGRTEAFF
cdr3_nt: TGTGCCAGCAGTGATCCCGGACAGGGGAGGACTGAAGCTTTCTTT
clone_size: NA
j_call: TRBJ1-1
v_call: TRBV2
d_call: TRBD1

cdr3_aa: CAWSGRGSGANVLTF
cdr3_nt: TGTGCCTGGAGCGGTAGGGGGTCTGGGGCCAACGTCCTGACTTTC
clone_size: few
j_call: TRBJ2-6
v_call: TRBV30
d_call: NA

cdr3_aa: CASSQLAGGNRTDTQYF
cdr3_nt: TGTGCCAGCAGTCAACTAGCGGGCGGAAACCGCACAGATACGCAGTATTTT
clone_size: once
j_call: TRBJ2-3
v_call: TRBV3-1/TRBV3-2
d_call: TRBD2

cdr3_aa: CASMGAGGPSEQYF
cdr3_nt: TGTGCCAGCATGGGAGCGGGAGGGCCGAGCGAGCAGTACTTC
clone_size: NA
j_call: TRBJ2-7
v_call: TRBV6-5
d_call: TRBD2

cdr3_aa: CASSEADRVVEKLFF
cdr3_nt: TGTGCCAGCAGTGAAGCAGACAGGGTTGTTGAAAAACTGTTTTTT
clone_size: NA
j_call: TRBJ1-4
v_call: TRBV2
d_call: TRBD1

cdr3_aa: CASSVGTANTEAFF
cdr3_nt: TGTGCCAGCAGTGTTGGGACAGCGAACACTGAAGCTTTCTTT
clone_size: NA
j_call: TRBJ1-1
v_call: TRBV2
d_call: TRBD1

cdr3_aa: CASSGPSQGYTF
cdr3_nt: TGTGCCAGCAGCGGCCCCTCTCAGGGCTACACCTTC
clone_size: NA
j_call: TRBJ1-2
v_call: TRBV9
d_call: NA

cdr3_aa: CASRAGNEQFF
cdr3_nt: TGTGCCAGTAGGGCGGGCAATGAGCAGTTCTTC
clone_size: few
j_call: TRBJ2-1
v_call: TRBV19
d_call: NA

cdr3_aa: CASSASGTGSGNTIYF
cdr3_nt: TGTGCCAGCAGTGCCTCCGGGACAGGGAGCGGAAACACCATATATTTT
clone_size: NA
j_call: TRBJ1-3
v_call: TRBV6-2/TRBV6-3
d_call: TRBD1

cdr3_aa: CASIFSAPGQGEAFF
cdr3_nt: TGTGCCAGCATTTTTTCCGCTCCGGGACAGGGTGAAGCTTTCTTT
clone_size: NA
j_call: TRBJ1-1
v_call: TRBV28
d_call: TRBD1

cdr3_aa: CASSLGWANRGEQYF
cdr3_nt: TGTGCCAGCAGCTTGGGGTGGGCTAACCGGGGCGAGCAGTACTTC
clone_size: NA
j_call: TRBJ2-7
v_call: TRBV5-6
d_call: NA

cdr3_aa: CSVLTGTDTQYF
cdr3_nt: TGCAGCGTCTTGACAGGCACAGATACGCAGTATTTT
clone_size: NA
j_call: TRBJ2-3
v_call: TRBV29-1
d_call: NA